Below, 9 T cell receptor beta chains from the same sample are listed, as sequenced in a study of T cells in Graves' hyperthyroidism and ophthalmopathy. The source material, RNA transcripts, was used to amplify TCR beta CDR3 regions. An initial round of RT-PCR targeting the TCR CDR3 relied on the HTBI primer set. TCRdb analysed the multiplex PCR reads with MiXCR anew, one entry per CDR3 protein. The table includes some 600,000 distinct CDR3 sequences, approximately 15% detected once. The specimen was blood. These receptors all stem from a woman in her 30s with Graves' hyperthyroidism that later progressed to Graves' ophthalmopathy.

In its sample, this clonotype was seen many times. This sequence joins TRBV20-1 and TRBJ2-1; 7 nucleotides line up with TRBD2. Germline CDR1 is DFQATT and CDR2 is SNEGSKA (reference sequence). The junction had 6 bases not matched to a gene; V was cut back by 4 bases and J by 3 bases. This CDR3 region has 14 residues. The CDR3 DNA reads as TGCAGTGCTAACAAAGCGGGAAGCTACAATGAGCAGTTCTTC. Protein sequence: CSANKAGSYNEQFF.

This clonotype appeared many times. This chain connects TRBV29-1 to TRBJ2-5; D uncertain. V lost 2 bases and J 5 bases, leaving 3 bases between the germline ends. In germline, CDR1 is SQVTM, CDR2 ANQGSEA. This CDR3 has 10 amino acids. For the CDR3, the DNA is TGCAGCGTTGAAAGGGAGACCCAGTACTTC. Its protein is CSVERETQYF. Using reference TRBV29-1 and TRBJ2-5 for the parts outside the CDR3, the full variable domain is SAVISQKPSRDICQRGTSLTIQCQVDSQVTMMFWYRQQPGQSLTLIATANQGSEATYESGFVIDKFPISRPNLTFSTLTVSNMSPEDSSIYLCSVERETQYFGPGTRLLVL.

This clonotype has a count of ten or more. The rearrangement uses TRBV10-3 and TRBJ1-1; D perhaps matches TRBD1 (6 bases). The CDR3 is 12 amino acids. Trimming shortened V by 6 bases and J by 5 bases, and 10 bases separated the two germline ends. Germline V lookup: CDR1 ENHRY, CDR2 SYGVKD. The CDR3: CAIRGGVTEAFF. The DNA of the CDR3 is TGTGCCATCAGAGGGGGGGTAACTGAAGCTTTCTTT.

This rearrangement joins TRBV7-6 to TRBJ2-3, with a tentative D call TRBD2 (6 bases). The V gene lost 8 bases and the J gene lost 5 bases, with 14 bases spanning the gap. This CDR3 comprises 13 residues. Germline-derived CDR1 and CDR2 are SGHVS and FNYEAQ. This chain's CDR3 is CASADSGRDTQYF. The CDR3 DNA sequence: TGTGCCAGCGCTGATAGCGGACGAGATACGCAGTATTTT.

This clonotype was recorded at least ten times. The chain employs TRBV14 and TRBJ2-1; 10 positions agree with TRBD2. This CDR3 has 16 amino acids. Per the germline V gene, CDR1 is SGHDN and CDR2 is FVKESK. V lost 4 bases to trimming and J lost 2 bases; unmatched junction nucleotides: 5. CDR3 sequence: CASSPPGTSAYNEQFF. The CDR3 region has the DNA TGTGCCAGCAGCCCTCCCGGGACTAGCGCCTACAATGAGCAGTTCTTC.

Comments on this clonotype: Its ends do not fully match the called genes, so a read error is possible. V is TRBV4-1 and J is TRBJ2-1, with 9 bases fitting TRBD1. From germline, CDR1 is MGHRA and CDR2 YSYEKL. This CDR3 is 15 amino acids long. CDR3 DNA: TGTGCCAGCAGCCAGGACAGGGGTTCCTACAATGAGCAGTTCTTC. Translated, it gives CASSQDRGSYNEQFF.

At least ten counts were recorded for this clonotype. This sequence joins TRBV29-1 and TRBJ1-1; D is uncertain. The CDR3 consists of 11 residues. V dropped 6 bases and J dropped 0 bases, with 5 bases sitting between them. Germline V gene data show CDR1 as SQVTM and CDR2 as ANQGSEA. CDR3 in DNA: TGCAGCGTCGAGATGAACACTGAAGCTTTCTTT. As protein: CSVEMNTEAFF. The variable domain in full, with the rest retrieved from reference TRBV29-1 and TRBJ1-1, is SAVISQKPSRDICQRGTSLTIQCQVDSQVTMMFWYRQQPGQSLTLIATANQGSEATYESGFVIDKFPISRPNLTFSTLTVSNMSPEDSSIYLCSVEMNTEAFFGQGTRLTVV.

The sample holds many counts of this clonotype. The CDR3 region has the DNA TGCAGCGTTGCCGACAATGAGCAGTTCTTC. It encodes CSVADNEQFF. The chain joins TRBV29-1 to TRBJ2-1; no definite D call. Per the germline V gene, CDR1 is SQVTM and CDR2 is ANQGSEA. The CDR3 contains 10 residues. Trimming removed 4 bases at V and 5 bases at J, with 3 bases between.

Worth noting for this clonotype: Possible read error: a much larger clone is one base away. The gene calls are TRBV12-5 and TRBJ2-2; possible D gene TRBD2, 6 bases. The germline gives CDR1 LGHNT, CDR2 FRNRAP. This CDR3 comprises 13 residues. The CDR3 region is CASGLVETGGLFF. The CDR3 nucleotides read TGTGCTAGTGGTTTGGTTGAAACCGGGGGGCTGTTTTTT.